The rows below give T cell receptor beta chains drawn from one sample of a study of neurological immune-mediated disorders. A single record per CDR3 protein comes from TCRdb applying MiXCR to the 5' RACE reads. The data show tens of thousands of distinct CDR3 sequences, with 3.5% to 4% seen just once and more than 1.5% held by the top ten. Sequencing input: CD4+ T cells from blood. Receptors were obtained from a middle-aged woman with multiple sclerosis. The CDR3 runs from the conserved cysteine through the conserved F or W. D genes are given only for firm matches. Not all rows give a size; the values are once, few, many and, for expanded clones, a class.

clone_size j_call v_call d_call cdr3_nt cdr3_aa
many TRBJ2-2 TRBV7-9 . TGTGCCAGCAGCCCCCTCTTGCGCGCGACCGGGGAGCTGTTTTTT CASSPLLRATGELFF
many TRBJ1-5 TRBV5-1 . TGCGCCAGCAGCCCCGCCGGAAATAGCAATCAGCCCCAGCATTTT CASSPAGNSNQPQHF
many TRBJ2-1 TRBV7-9 . TGTGCCAGCGGTCTCGTGGGAATACGGGGTGAGCAGTTCTTC CASGLVGIRGEQFF
many TRBJ1-6 TRBV5-1 . TGCGCCAGCAGTCAACAGGGCATTAATTCACCCCTCCACTTT CASSQQGINSPLHF
many TRBJ2-6 TRBV6-5 . TGTGCCAGCAGTTACATCTCTGGGGCCAACGTCCTGACTTTC CASSYISGANVLTF
many TRBJ2-5 TRBV20-1 TRBD1 TGCAGTGCTACATACAGGGGTTCCCTCCAAGAGACCCAGTACTTC CSATYRGSLQETQYF
many TRBJ2-5 TRBV5-1 . TGCGCCAGCAGCTTGGAGGCATACCAAGAGACCCAGTACTTC CASSLEAYQETQYF
many TRBJ1-5 TRBV28 . TGTGCCAGCAGTTTAACTGGGAATCGGGGCAGCAATCAGCCCCAGCATTTT CASSLTGNRGSNQPQHF
many TRBJ2-1 TRBV6-5 TRBD2 TGTGCCAGCAGCTTCCCCGGGAGGGTGGAGCAGTTCTTC CASSFPGRVEQFF
many TRBJ2-3 TRBV6-6 . TGTGCCAGCGGGGCAACAGATACGCAGTATTTT CASGATDTQYF
many TRBJ1-2 TRBV10-3 . TGTGCCATCAGTGTTCAGGGTGACTATGGCTACACCTTC CAISVQGDYGYTF
many TRBJ2-7 TRBV5-1 TRBD1 TGCGCCAGCAGCCCCTCTCAGGGGGTCGGGATCGGCTACGAGCAGTACTTC CASSPSQGVGIGYEQYF
many TRBJ2-5 TRBV7-8 TRBD2 TGTGCCAGCAGCTCACAGCCCACTAGCGGGGGGAAAGAGACCCAGTACTTC CASSSQPTSGGKETQYF
many TRBJ2-1 TRBV20-1 TRBD2 TGCAGTGCTAGGAACAACTTAGCGGGGGGGATTTACAATGAGCAGTTCTTC CSARNNLAGGIYNEQFF
many TRBJ1-5 TRBV5-1 TRBD1 TGCGCCAGCAGCTCCTCGGGGGGGACAGGACAGCCCCAGCATTTT CASSSSGGTGQPQHF
. TRBJ1-5 TRBV6-2/TRBV6-3 . TGTGCCAGCAGCTACGGACAGCTTTATCAGCCCCAGCATTTT CASSYGQLYQPQHF
many TRBJ2-7 TRBV29-1 . TGCAGTGGCGGGGAAGACGGCTACGAGCAGTACTTC CSGGEDGYEQYF
many TRBJ1-4 TRBV4-1 . TGCGCCAGCAGCCAAGAAGAAATGAGAGGGTTGGGGAAAGAAAAACTGTTTTTT CASSQEEMRGLGKEKLFF
many TRBJ2-1 TRBV5-1 TRBD1 TGCGCCAGCAGCTTGGCCTCGACACTAAGGGGGCTCGAGCAGTTCTTC CASSLASTLRGLEQFF
many TRBJ2-7 TRBV5-1 TRBD2 TGCGCCAGCACCCCGGGAGGAGGGGCCTCCTACGAGCAGTACTTC CASTPGGGASYEQYF
many TRBJ2-2 TRBV5-1 TRBD1 TGCGCCAGCAGCTTGGTGACAGGGGGCACCGGGGAGCTGTTTTTT CASSLVTGGTGELFF
many TRBJ2-1 TRBV5-1 TRBD1 TGCGCCAGCAGCTTGGTCAGGGGGCGGGATGAGCAGTTCTTC CASSLVRGRDEQFF
many TRBJ2-7 TRBV3-1 TRBD2 TGTGCCAGCAGCCAATTCCTAGCGGGGAGCTCCTACGAGCAGTACTTC CASSQFLAGSSYEQYF
many TRBJ2-1 TRBV15 . TGTGCCACCAGCAGAGATGGGACAGAGCAGTTCTTC CATSRDGTEQFF
many TRBJ2-2 TRBV12-5 . TGTGCTAGTGTTCTACAGTACACCGGGGAGCTGTTTTTT CASVLQYTGELFF
many TRBJ2-6 TRBV5-1 . TGCGCCAGCAGCTTGCCCCTAGAGGCTGGGGCCAACGTCCTGACTTTC CASSLPLEAGANVLTF
. TRBJ2-5 TRBV7-8 . TGTGCCAGCAGCTTACGGGGGGCGTGGGGACAAGAGACCCAGTACTTC CASSLRGAWGQETQYF